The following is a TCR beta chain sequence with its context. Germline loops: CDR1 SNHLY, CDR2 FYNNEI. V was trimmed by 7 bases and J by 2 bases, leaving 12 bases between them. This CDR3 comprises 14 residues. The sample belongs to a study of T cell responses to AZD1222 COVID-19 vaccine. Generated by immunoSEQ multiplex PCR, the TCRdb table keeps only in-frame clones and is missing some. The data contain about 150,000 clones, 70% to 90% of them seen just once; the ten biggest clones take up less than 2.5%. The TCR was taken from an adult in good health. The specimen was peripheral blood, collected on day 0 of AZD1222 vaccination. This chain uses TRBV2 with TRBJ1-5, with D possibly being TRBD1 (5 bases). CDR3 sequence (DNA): TGTGCCAGCAATCGGGGAGGGGGCAATCAGCCCCAGCATTTT. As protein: CASNRGGGNQPQHF.